Listed here are 28 T cell receptor beta chains from one sample, sequenced in a study of radiation and T cells in renal cell carcinoma (dated by TCRdb to between 2020 and 2021). Library method: the immunoSEQ multiplex PCR assay. What TCRdb holds here is the immuneACCESS table cut down to in-frame rearrangements. Part of the clones is not present; checked against another copy, under half of the missing clones reflect an unresolved V gene, and the others are unexplained. The sample contains around 140,000 clones, 86% of them found a single time. Clones ranked in the top ten supply 17% of the sample. Per the publication, the time point label means: blood 4 weeks post-SBRT, at nephrectomy. The treatment or condition tag for this specimen amounts to: 15 Gy SBRT to primary tumor, nephrectomy 4 weeks later. Sequences were derived from blood, sampled from a patient whose treatment included radiotherapy and nephrectomy. These receptors originate from a woman between 45 and 65 years old with renal cell carcinoma.

CDR3 coding DNA: TGTGCCTGGAGTTTGACAGGGTACGAGCAGTACTTC. It translates to CAWSLTGYEQYF. The chain links TRBV30 to TRBJ2-7; 7 bases agree with TRBD1. V dropped 2 bases and J dropped 4; count of bases not matched to a gene: 2. CDR1 and CDR2 (germline): GTSNPN, SVGIG (reference sequence). The CDR3 loop spans 12 amino acids.

V and J are TRBV6-6 and TRBJ2-7; 12 nucleotides line up with TRBD2. V shed 7 bases, J shed 5 bases, and the junction held 9 bases outside the gene matches. The length of the CDR3 is 15 residues. Germline CDR1 is MNHNY and CDR2 is SVGAGI (reference sequence). The CDR3 nucleotides are TGTGCCAGCACTAGCGGGGGGGCCGGTGAAGACGAGCAGTACTTC. Residues: CASTSGGAGEDEQYF.

This clone was observed a single time. The chain employs TRBV4-1 and TRBJ2-7, with 7 bases identical to TRBD2. This CDR3 has 15 residues. Germline V gene lookup returns CDR1 MGHRA and CDR2 YSYEKL. V was clipped by 4 bases and J by 5 bases; unmatched bases: 11. The CDR3 sequence is CASSPLGGRAHEQYF. The CDR3 DNA is TGCGCCAGCAGCCCCTTGGGGGGGAGGGCCCACGAGCAGTACTTC.

The V and J genes are TRBV5-1 and TRBJ1-4; tentatively, D is TRBD1 (6 bases). The CDR3 totals 16 residues. V lost 0 bases and J lost 3, with 12 bases in between. Germline CDR1 and CDR2: SGHRS and YFSETQ. CDR3 DNA: TGCGCCAGCAGCTTGGGGCTAGGACAGCCTAATGAAAAACTGTTTTTT. It yields the protein CASSLGLGQPNEKLFF. Using reference TRBV5-1 and TRBJ1-4 for the parts outside the CDR3, the full variable domain is KAGVTQTPRYLIKTRGQQVTLSCSPISGHRSVSWYQQTPGQGLQFLFEYFSETQRNKGNFPGRFSGRQFSNSRSEMNVSTLELGDSALYLCASSLGLGQPNEKLFFGSGTQLSVL.

CDR3 in amino acids: CASSVQGRGTEAFF. Here the CDR3 DNA reads TGTGCCAGCAGCGTACAGGGCCGAGGGACTGAAGCTTTCTTT. The V call is TRBV9, the J call TRBJ1-1, with D possibly being TRBD1 (5 bases). This CDR3 comprises 14 residues. V was cut by 1 base and J by 5 bases, with 12 bases left in between. Germline-derived CDR1 and CDR2 are SGDLS and YYNGEE.

This chain connects TRBV27 to TRBJ1-5; no clear D gene. Germline V lookup: CDR1 MNHEY, CDR2 SMNVEV (reference sequence). The CDR3 is 12 residues long. Trimming stripped 2 bases from V and 9 bases from J, with 8 bases between. The CDR3 reads CASSLRPGPQHF. In DNA form, the CDR3 reads TGTGCCAGCAGTTTAAGACCCGGGCCCCAGCATTTT.

The chain combines TRBV2 with TRBJ1-2; 8 bases map to TRBD1. From germline, CDR1 is SNHLY and CDR2 FYNNEI. The CDR3 totals 16 residues. With 11 bases clipped from V and 4 bases from J, the junction kept 18 bases outside the gene matches. CDR3 nucleotides: TGTGCCGGAAAAAACTCAACCGGGACAGGAGCCTATGGCTACACCTTC. It specifies CAGKNSTGTGAYGYTF.

This sequence joins TRBV7-9 and TRBJ2-3; perhaps TRBD1 as D (6 bases). V lost 1 base and J lost 7, with 15 bases in between. The CDR3 sequence is 15 residues long. Looked up from germline, CDR1 is SEHNR and CDR2 is FQNEAQ (reference sequence). The CDR3 loop is CASSLDGAGDNTQYF. DNA for the CDR3: TGTGCCAGCAGCTTAGACGGGGCAGGGGACAATACGCAGTATTTT.

For this clone: An end of the junction differs from the germline gene, which may be a read error. The chain uses TRBV5-1 and TRBJ2-1; 9 nucleotides match TRBD1. The CDR3 has 12 amino acids. Germline CDR1 SGHRS, CDR2 YFSETQ. The CDR3 spells CASSWTGVERFF. Written as DNA, the CDR3 is TGCGCCAGCAGCTGGACAGGGGTCGAGCGGTTCTTC.

This clone was seen a handful of times. This sequence joins TRBV5-1 and TRBJ1-1, with 7 bases lining up with TRBD1. V was clipped by 3 bases and J by 4 bases; unmatched bases: 6. Germline V gene sequence: CDR1 SGHRS, CDR2 YFSETQ. There are 14 residues in the CDR3. CDR3 bases: TGCGCCAGCAGCTCCGGACAGGTGGGCACTGAAGCTTTCTTT. Translating gives CASSSGQVGTEAFF.

The chain links TRBV27 to TRBJ2-7; TRBD1 might be the D (6 bases). In germline, CDR1 is MNHEY, CDR2 SMNVEV (reference sequence). The length of the CDR3 is 13 residues. V gave up 2 bases and J gave up 1 base, with 6 bases separating them. The CDR3 reads CASSLTGSYEQYF. In nucleotides, the CDR3 is TGTGCCAGCAGTTTAACAGGGTCCTACGAGCAGTACTTC.

The rearrangement uses TRBV6-1 and TRBJ2-7; D is ambiguous. Per germline, CDR1 MNHNS and CDR2 SASEGT. This CDR3 has 11 amino acids. Trimming shortened V by 5 bases and J by 5 bases, and 7 bases separated the two germline ends. CDR3 sequence reads: CASSYRHEQYF. CDR3 coding DNA: TGTGCCAGCAGTTACCGACACGAGCAGTACTTC.

The chain employs TRBV19 and TRBJ2-1, with a tentative D call TRBD2 (5 bases). Per germline, CDR1 LNHDA and CDR2 SQIVND (reference sequence). Trimming took 3 bases from V and 8 from J, leaving 17 bases between them. There are 15 residues in the CDR3. The DNA of the CDR3 is TGTGCCAGTAGTATGGTCGTGTCTAGCTTCGATGAGCAGTTCTTC. Its translation: CASSMVVSSFDEQFF. Full variable domain (rest looked up from reference TRBV19 and TRBJ2-1): DGGITQSPKYLFRKEGQNVTLSCEQNLNHDAMYWYRQDPGQGLRLIYYSQIVNDFQKGDIAEGYSVSREKKESFPLTVTSAQKNPTAFYLCASSMVVSSFDEQFFGPGTRLTVL.

The J gene is TRBJ2-5, the V gene TRBV14; D is uncertain. The CDR3 has 13 amino acids. V shed 1 base and J shed 5 bases, with 8 bases lying between them. Germline V CDR1 and CDR2: SGHDN, FVKESK. The CDR3 here is CASSQGTAETQYF. For the CDR3, the DNA is TGTGCCAGCAGCCAAGGGACGGCGGAGACCCAGTACTTC.

The chain is built from TRBV5-5 and TRBJ2-5, with TRBD2 matching over 7 bases. Germline V CDR1 and CDR2: SGHKS, YYEKEE (reference sequence). J was trimmed by 5 bases and V by 4 bases; bases with no gene match: 8. CDR3 length: 14 residues. This CDR3 reads CASSTLAGGETQYF. The CDR3 DNA follows: TGTGCCAGCAGCACTTTAGCGGGCGGGGAGACCCAGTACTTC.

The V call is TRBV4-3, the J call TRBJ1-4; D uncertain. Trimming pared 4 bases from V and 5 bases from J, leaving 11 bases between. There are 14 residues in the CDR3. Germline V gene data show CDR1 as LGHNA and CDR2 as YSLEER. The CDR3 sequence: CASSRRGPNEKLFF. The CDR3 nucleotides are TGCGCCAGCAGCCGAAGAGGACCCAATGAAAAACTGTTTTTT.

This chain uses TRBV5-4 with TRBJ1-3; no clear D gene. CDR3 length: 16 amino acids. The V gene's germline CDR1 is SGHNT and CDR2 YYREEE (reference sequence). Trimming left V 0 bases short and J 4 bases short, with 14 bases between. The CDR3 DNA sequence: TGTGCCAGCAGCTTGGATATAGGAGGGTCGGGAAACACCATATATTTT. Its translation: CASSLDIGGSGNTIYF.

The J gene is TRBJ1-5, the V gene TRBV2, with D unclear. The germline V gene encodes CDR1 SNHLY and CDR2 FYNNEI. Trimming cost V 4 bases and J 6 bases, with 10 bases left between them. CDR3 length: 13 residues. In DNA form, the CDR3 reads TGTGCCAGCAGTGCTTCCGCCGGTCAGCCCCAGCATTTT. This codes for CASSASAGQPQHF.

This rearrangement joins TRBV5-1 to TRBJ2-1; 10 bases agree with TRBD1. The J segment lost 6 bases and the V segment lost 0 bases, leaving 6 bases of the junction unmatched. This CDR3 comprises 16 residues. Germline CDR1 reads SGHRS; CDR2 reads YFSETQ. The CDR3 sequence: CASSLGGTGVPNEQFF. The CDR3 region has the DNA TGCGCCAGCAGCTTGGGAGGGACAGGGGTTCCCAATGAGCAGTTCTTC.

This clone was counted only a few times. This chain links TRBV27 with TRBJ1-5, with D maybe TRBD1 (6 bases). V lost 5 bases, J lost 1 base, and 12 bases lay in between. The CDR3 contains 15 residues. CDR1 and CDR2 (germline): MNHEY, SMNVEV (reference sequence). The CDR3 spells CASSPTGFSNQPQHF. CDR3 nucleotide sequence: TGTGCCAGCAGTCCGACAGGTTTCAGCAATCAGCCCCAGCATTTT.

The chain couples TRBV14 to TRBJ2-1; D unresolved. V was clipped by 0 bases and J by 8 bases, with 14 bases between them. Germline V CDR1 and CDR2: SGHDN, FVKESK. The CDR3 is 15 residues long. The CDR3 spells CASSQDFGYSDEQFF. Here the CDR3 DNA reads TGTGCCAGCAGCCAAGATTTCGGCTACAGCGATGAGCAGTTCTTC.

V gene TRBV5-1 combines with J gene TRBJ2-7; TRBD1 matches 11 bases. CDR1 is SGHRS, CDR2 YFSETQ, per germline. The CDR3 has 13 amino acids. Trimming cost V 5 bases and J 3 bases; bases outside gene matches: 1. CDR3 protein: CASRGTGGYEQYF. The DNA of the CDR3 is TGCGCCAGCAGAGGGACAGGGGGCTACGAGCAGTACTTC.

V and J are TRBV7-6 and TRBJ2-4; 10 bases line up with TRBD2. This CDR3 has 16 residues. The ends lost 4 bases at V and 6 bases at J; junction bases unmatched: 9. Per germline, CDR1 SGHVS and CDR2 FNYEAQ. The CDR3 DNA follows: TGTGCCAGCAGCTCCCCAGCGGGAGGGCCTACAAACATTCAGTACTTC. Its protein product is CASSSPAGGPTNIQYF.

The rearrangement uses TRBV5-4 and TRBJ1-5; 9 bases line up with TRBD1. CDR3 length: 16 amino acids. V lost 4 bases and J lost 1; bases outside the gene matches: 6. Germline-derived CDR1 and CDR2 are SGHNT and YYREEE (reference sequence). In DNA, the CDR3 is TGTGCCAGCAGCCCGGTGGGGACAGGGAGCAATCAGCCCCAGCATTTT. It specifies CASSPVGTGSNQPQHF.

This clone showed up just once. This chain links TRBV4-1 with TRBJ2-2; TRBD1 is a possible D gene (6 bases). The germline CDR1 and CDR2 sequences are MGHRA and YSYEKL. V lost 0 bases to trimming and J lost 4 bases, with 9 bases between them. The CDR3 spans 15 residues. The chain's CDR3 is CASSQDYRVTGELFF. CDR3 sequence (DNA): TGCGCCAGCAGCCAAGATTACAGGGTCACCGGGGAGCTGTTTTTT.

The V and J genes are TRBV9 and TRBJ2-7, with D tentatively TRBD1 (6 bases). CDR1 and CDR2 (germline): SGDLS, YYNGEE. V lost 3 bases to trimming and J lost 3 bases, with 19 bases between them. The CDR3 covers 16 residues. CDR3 sequence reads: CASSDRVPGSLYEQYF. The CDR3 bases are TGTGCCAGCAGCGACAGGGTCCCAGGGAGTCTCTACGAGCAGTACTTC.

The V gene is TRBV15, the J gene TRBJ2-7; D ambiguous. With 4 bases removed from V and 4 bases from J, the gap between germline ends came to 26 bases. Per germline, CDR1 LNHNV and CDR2 YYDKDF (reference sequence). The CDR3 runs 18 residues. The CDR3 protein is CATSTTFVLAEDRYEQYF. The CDR3 DNA is TGTGCCACCAGCACCACGTTCGTCTTAGCCGAAGATAGGTACGAGCAGTACTTC. The full variable domain, in which reference TRBV15 and TRBJ2-7 provide the parts outside the CDR3, is DAMVIQNPRYQVTQFGKPVTLSCSQTLNHNVMYWYQQKSSQAPKLLFHYYDKDFNNEADTPDNFQSRRPNTSFCFLDIRSPGLGDTAMYLCATSTTFVLAEDRYEQYFGPGTRLTVT.

The gene calls are TRBV6-5 and TRBJ2-1, with no clear D. Trimming stripped 2 bases from V and 3 bases from J, with 11 bases between. This CDR3 is 15 amino acids long. Germline CDR1 is MNHEY and CDR2 is SVGAGI. CDR3 sequence: CASSYGRIDYNEQFF. The CDR3 nucleotides read TGTGCCAGCAGTTACGGTAGGATTGACTACAATGAGCAGTTCTTC.